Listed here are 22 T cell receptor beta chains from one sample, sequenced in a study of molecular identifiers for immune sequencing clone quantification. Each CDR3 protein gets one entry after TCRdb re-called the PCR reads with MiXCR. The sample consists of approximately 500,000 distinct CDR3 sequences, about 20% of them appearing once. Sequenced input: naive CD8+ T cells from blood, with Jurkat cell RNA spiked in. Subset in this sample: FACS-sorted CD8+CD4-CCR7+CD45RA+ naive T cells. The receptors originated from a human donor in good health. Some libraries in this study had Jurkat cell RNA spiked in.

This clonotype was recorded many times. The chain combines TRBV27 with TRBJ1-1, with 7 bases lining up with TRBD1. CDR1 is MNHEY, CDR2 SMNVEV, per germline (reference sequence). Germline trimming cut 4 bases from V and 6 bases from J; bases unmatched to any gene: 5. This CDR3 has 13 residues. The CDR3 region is CASSWAGTAEAFF. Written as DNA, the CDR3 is TGTGCCAGCAGTTGGGCCGGGACAGCTGAAGCTTTCTTT.

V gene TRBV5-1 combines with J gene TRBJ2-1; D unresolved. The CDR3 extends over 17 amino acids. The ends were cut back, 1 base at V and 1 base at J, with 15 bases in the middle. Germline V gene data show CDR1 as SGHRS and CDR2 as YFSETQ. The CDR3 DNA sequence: TGCGCCAGCAGCTTGACCGGAGCATATCGTTCCTACAATGAGCAGTTCTTC. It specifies CASSLTGAYRSYNEQFF. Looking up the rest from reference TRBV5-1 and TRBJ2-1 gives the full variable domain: KAGVTQTPRYLIKTRGQQVTLSCSPISGHRSVSWYQQTPGQGLQFLFEYFSETQRNKGNFPGRFSGRQFSNSRSEMNVSTLELGDSALYLCASSLTGAYRSYNEQFFGPGTRLTVL.

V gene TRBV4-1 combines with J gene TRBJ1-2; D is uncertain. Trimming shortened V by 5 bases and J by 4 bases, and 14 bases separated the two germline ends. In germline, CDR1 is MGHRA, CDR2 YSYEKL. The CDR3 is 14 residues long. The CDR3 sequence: CASSYKVDRYGYTF. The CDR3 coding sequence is TGCGCCAGCAGCTACAAGGTGGATCGCTATGGCTACACCTTC.

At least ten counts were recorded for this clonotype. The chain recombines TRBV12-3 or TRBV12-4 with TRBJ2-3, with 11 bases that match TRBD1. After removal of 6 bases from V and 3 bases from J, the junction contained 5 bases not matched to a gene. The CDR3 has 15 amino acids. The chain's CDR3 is CASSGTGGLTDTQYF. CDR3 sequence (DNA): TGTGCCAGCAGCGGGACAGGGGGGCTGACAGATACGCAGTATTTT.

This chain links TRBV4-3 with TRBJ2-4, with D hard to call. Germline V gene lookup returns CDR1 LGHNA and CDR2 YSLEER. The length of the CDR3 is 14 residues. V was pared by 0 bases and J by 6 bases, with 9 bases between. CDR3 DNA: TGCGCCAGCAGCCAAGAAAGGACCTTAAACATTCAGTACTTC. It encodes CASSQERTLNIQYF.

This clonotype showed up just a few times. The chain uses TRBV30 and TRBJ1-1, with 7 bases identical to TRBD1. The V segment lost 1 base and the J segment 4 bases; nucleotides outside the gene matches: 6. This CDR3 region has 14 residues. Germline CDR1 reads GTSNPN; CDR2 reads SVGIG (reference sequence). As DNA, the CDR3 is TGTGCCTGGAGTGACGAGGGGGCGGTCACTGAAGCTTTCTTT. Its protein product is CAWSDEGAVTEAFF.

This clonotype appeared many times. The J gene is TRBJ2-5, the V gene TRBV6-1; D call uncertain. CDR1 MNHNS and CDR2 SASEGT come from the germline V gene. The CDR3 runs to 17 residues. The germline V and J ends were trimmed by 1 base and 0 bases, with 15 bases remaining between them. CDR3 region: CASSEVLWGPDQETQYF. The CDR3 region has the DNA TGTGCCAGCAGTGAAGTATTGTGGGGTCCTGACCAAGAGACCCAGTACTTC.

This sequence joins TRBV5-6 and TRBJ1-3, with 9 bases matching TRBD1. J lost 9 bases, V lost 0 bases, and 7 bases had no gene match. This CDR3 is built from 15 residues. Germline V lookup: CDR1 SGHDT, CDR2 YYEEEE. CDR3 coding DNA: TGTGCCAGCAGCTTGGAGGGACAGGGCGGCAGCACCATATATTTT. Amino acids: CASSLEGQGGSTIYF.

CDR3 bases: TGTGCCAGCAGCTTATTATACAGGGGTCCAGATACGCAGTATTTT. It yields the protein CASSLLYRGPDTQYF. This chain connects TRBV7-2 to TRBJ2-3; 7 bases fit TRBD1. This CDR3 comprises 15 residues. V shed 2 bases, J shed 4 bases, and the junction held 6 bases outside the gene matches. Germline loops: CDR1 SGHTA, CDR2 FQGNSA.

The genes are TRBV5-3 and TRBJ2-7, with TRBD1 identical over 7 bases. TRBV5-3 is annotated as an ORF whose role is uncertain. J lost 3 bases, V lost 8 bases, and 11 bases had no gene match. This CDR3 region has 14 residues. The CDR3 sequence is CASRNRDRVYEQYF. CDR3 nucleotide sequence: TGTGCCAGTCGAAATAGGGACAGAGTCTACGAGCAGTACTTC.

The CDR3 nucleotides read TGTGCCAGCAGCCAGGGGGGGGACAGTCCCTACGAGCAGTACTTC. Translated, it gives CASSQGGDSPYEQYF. The rearrangement joins TRBV4-2 to TRBJ2-7; D is tentatively TRBD1 or TRBD2 (7 bases each). Germline lookup yields CDR1 LGHNA and CDR2 YNFKEQ. The CDR3 runs to 15 residues. V lost 3 bases to trimming and J lost 2 bases, with 14 bases between them.

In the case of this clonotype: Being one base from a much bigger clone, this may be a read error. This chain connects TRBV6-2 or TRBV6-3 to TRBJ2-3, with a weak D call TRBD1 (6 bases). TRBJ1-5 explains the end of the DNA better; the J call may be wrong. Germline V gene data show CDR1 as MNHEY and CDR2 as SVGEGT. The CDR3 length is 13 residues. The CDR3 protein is CASRPDSTDTQHF. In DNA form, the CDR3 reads TGTGCCAGCAGACCGGACAGTACAGATACGCAGCATTTT.

Written as DNA, the CDR3 is TGTGCCAGCAGCTGGATGGCGGGTGGGACCGGGGAGCTGTTTTTT. Protein sequence: CASSWMAGGTGELFF. This rearrangement joins TRBV11-2 to TRBJ2-2, with D tentatively TRBD2 (5 bases). Trimming left V 4 bases short and J 5 bases short, with 14 bases between. This CDR3 comprises 15 residues. Germline lookup yields CDR1 SGHAT and CDR2 FQNNGV. The entire variable domain, with the rest obtained from reference TRBV11-2 and TRBJ2-2, is as follows: EAGVAQSPRYKIIEKRQSVAFWCNPISGHATLYWYQQILGQGPKLLIQFQNNGVVDDSQLPKDRFSAERLKGVDSTLKIQPAKLEDSAVYLCASSWMAGGTGELFFGEGSRLTVL.

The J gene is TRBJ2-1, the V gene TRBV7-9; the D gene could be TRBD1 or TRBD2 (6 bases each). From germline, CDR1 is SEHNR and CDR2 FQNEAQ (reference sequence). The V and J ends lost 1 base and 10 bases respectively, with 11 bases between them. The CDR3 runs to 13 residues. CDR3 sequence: CASSLGGAYEQFF. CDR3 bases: TGTGCCAGCAGCTTAGGGGGGGCCTACGAGCAGTTCTTC. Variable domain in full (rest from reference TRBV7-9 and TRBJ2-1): DTGVSQNPRHKITKRGQNVTFRCDPISEHNRLYWYRQTLGQGPEFLTYFQNEAQLEKSRLLSDRFSAERPKGSFSTLEIQRTEQGDSAMYLCASSLGGAYEQFFGPGTRLTVL.

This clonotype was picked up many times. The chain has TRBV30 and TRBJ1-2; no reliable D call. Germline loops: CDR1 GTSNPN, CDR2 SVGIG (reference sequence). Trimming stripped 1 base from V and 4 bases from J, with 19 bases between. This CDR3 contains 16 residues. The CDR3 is CAWSGIQSYGPYGYTF. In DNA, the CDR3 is TGTGCCTGGAGTGGAATACAGTCTTATGGTCCCTATGGCTACACCTTC.

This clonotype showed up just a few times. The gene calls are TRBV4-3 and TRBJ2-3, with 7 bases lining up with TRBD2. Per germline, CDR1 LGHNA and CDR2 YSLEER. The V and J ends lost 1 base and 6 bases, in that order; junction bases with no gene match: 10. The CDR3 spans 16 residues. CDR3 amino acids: CASSQGGGGPRDTQYF. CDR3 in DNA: TGCGCCAGCAGCCAAGGGGGGGGAGGCCCGCGCGATACGCAGTATTTT.

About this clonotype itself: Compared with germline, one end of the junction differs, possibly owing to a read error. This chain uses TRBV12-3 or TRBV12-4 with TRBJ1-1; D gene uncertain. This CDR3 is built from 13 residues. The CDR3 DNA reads TGTACCAGCAGTGGAGCCATGAACACTGAAGCTTTCTTT. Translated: CTSSGAMNTEAFF.

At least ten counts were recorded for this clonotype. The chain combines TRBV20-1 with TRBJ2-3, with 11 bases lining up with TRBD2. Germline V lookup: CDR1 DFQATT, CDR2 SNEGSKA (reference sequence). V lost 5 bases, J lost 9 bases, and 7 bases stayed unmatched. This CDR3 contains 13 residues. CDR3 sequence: CSAHTSGSRTQYF. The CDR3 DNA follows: TGCAGTGCTCATACTAGCGGGAGTAGGACGCAGTATTTT.

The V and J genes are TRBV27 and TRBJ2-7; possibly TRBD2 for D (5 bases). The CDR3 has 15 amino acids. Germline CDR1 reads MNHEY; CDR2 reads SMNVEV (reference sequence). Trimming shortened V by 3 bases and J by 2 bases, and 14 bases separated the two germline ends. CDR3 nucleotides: TGTGCCAGCAGTTTTAGAGTAGAGGGAGCCTACGAGCAGTACTTC. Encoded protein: CASSFRVEGAYEQYF.

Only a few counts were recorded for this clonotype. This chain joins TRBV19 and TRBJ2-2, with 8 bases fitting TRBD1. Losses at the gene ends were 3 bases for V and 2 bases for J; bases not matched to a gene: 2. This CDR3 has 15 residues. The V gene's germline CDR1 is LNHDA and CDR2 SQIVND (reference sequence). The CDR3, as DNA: TGTGCCAGTAGTATTCCAGGGGGCAACACCGGGGAGCTGTTTTTT. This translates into CASSIPGGNTGELFF.

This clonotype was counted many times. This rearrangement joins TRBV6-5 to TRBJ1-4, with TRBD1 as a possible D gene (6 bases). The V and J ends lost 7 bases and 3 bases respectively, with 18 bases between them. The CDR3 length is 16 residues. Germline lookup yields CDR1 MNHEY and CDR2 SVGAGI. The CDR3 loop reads CASMAGHHSANEKLFF. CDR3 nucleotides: TGTGCCAGCATGGCGGGACACCACTCGGCTAATGAAAAACTGTTTTTT.

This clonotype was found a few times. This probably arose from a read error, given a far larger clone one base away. The CDR3 is CASSLDNTEAFF. CDR3 coding DNA: TGTGCCAGCAGCTTAGACAACACTGAAGCTTTCTTT. V usage is TRBV11-2 and J usage is TRBJ1-1; D is undetermined. Trimming removed 0 bases at V and 2 bases at J, with 1 base between. CDR3 size: 12 residues. Germline V lookup: CDR1 SGHAT, CDR2 FQNNGV.